This paragraph reports one TCR beta chain. The CDR3 has 16 residues. CDR1 and CDR2 (germline): SGDLS, YYNGEE. Trimming shortened V by 0 bases and J by 3 bases, and 14 bases separated the two germline ends. The sample is drawn from a study of blood T cell repertoires in COVID-19. The assay was immunoSEQ multiplex PCR, and TCRdb's table has in-frame clones only and misses some. The sample has hundreds of thousands of clones; 83% are singletons. The clonotype originates from a woman aged 25 to 45 with COVID-19, enrolled during active disease. The V and J genes are TRBV9 and TRBJ2-3, with a weak D call TRBD1 (5 bases). Sequenced material: peripheral blood. The CDR3: CASSVEGNRITDTQYF. For the CDR3, the DNA is TGTGCCAGCAGCGTAGAGGGTAACAGGATTACAGATACGCAGTATTTT.